The clone carrying this TCR beta chain was detected only a few times. Its antigen is unknown. This CDR3 comprises 14 residues. V was shortened by 5 bases and J by 5 bases, with 15 bases between the two germline ends. Per the germline V gene, CDR1 is SEHNR and CDR2 is FQNEAQ (reference sequence). These data belong to a study of T cells after yellow fever vaccination. For TCR, cDNA came from 5'RACE template switching, which added a universal primer site and UMIs. TCRdb itself ran the 5' RACE reads through MiXCR, one entry per CDR3 protein. Of under 500,000 distinct CDR3 sequences listed, around 20% are singletons. Study-wide results and limits: Of the clonotypes, a small share occurred in both CD4 and CD8 compartments. On re-exposure, the response was weaker but peaked faster, at day 5 versus 15.

The chain is built from TRBV7-9 and TRBJ2-5; perhaps D is TRBD1 or TRBD2 (5 bases each). The starting material was PBMCs, obtained before the yellow fever booster vaccination. The sequence came from a man aged 18 to 35 who received the YFV17D yellow fever vaccine. The CDR3 is CASSPNGAVETQYF. The CDR3 bases are TGTGCCAGCAGCCCAAACGGGGCCGTTGAGACCCAGTACTTC.